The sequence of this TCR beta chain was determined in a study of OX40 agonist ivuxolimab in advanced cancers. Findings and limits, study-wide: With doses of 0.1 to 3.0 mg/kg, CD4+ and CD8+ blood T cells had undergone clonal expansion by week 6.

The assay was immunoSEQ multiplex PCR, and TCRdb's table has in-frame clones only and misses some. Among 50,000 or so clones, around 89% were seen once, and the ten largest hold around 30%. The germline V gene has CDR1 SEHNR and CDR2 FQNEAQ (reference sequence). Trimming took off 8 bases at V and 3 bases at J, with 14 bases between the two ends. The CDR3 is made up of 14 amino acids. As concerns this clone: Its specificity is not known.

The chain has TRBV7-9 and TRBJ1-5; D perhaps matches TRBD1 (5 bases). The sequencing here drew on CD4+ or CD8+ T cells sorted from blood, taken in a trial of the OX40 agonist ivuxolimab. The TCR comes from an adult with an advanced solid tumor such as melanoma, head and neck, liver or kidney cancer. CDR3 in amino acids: CASQDSAPNQPQHF. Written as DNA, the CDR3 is TGTGCCAGCCAAGACAGCGCTCCCAATCAGCCCCAGCATTTT.